This TCR beta chain was recorded in a study of human T cells and chemical hapten exposure (dated by TCRdb to the early 2020s). As for the study more broadly: For sensitization, 2% DPC in acetone was applied to a 2 cm by 2 cm area of upper inner arm skin. Libraries were pooled for sequencing, and variation in per-sample TCR yields was attributed mainly to small differences in library volumes within the pool. Patch testing on the upper back used Finn chambers containing 0.01% DPC, with scoring done after 6 days according to International Contact Dermatitis Research Group standards. The patient cohort, mostly female, included alopecia areata with under or over 50% scalp involvement, alopecia totalis and alopecia universalis. Blood was sampled from patients pre-sensitization (week 0) and at 2, 6 and about 24 weeks after DPC sensitization. Throughout the study period of around 24 weeks, patients also received therapeutic DPC doses to the scalp every week. Around 30 alopecia patients provided blood for TCR sequencing at one to four time points (pre-sensitization, 2, 6 and 24 weeks). Peripheral blood TCR repertoire changes were tracked in vivo in alopecia patients during primary and secondary sensitization to the hapten diphenylcyclopropenone (DPC).

According to the study, the label for this sample's time point signals: patch test 2, 6 weeks after DPC sensitization. The sample's treatment or condition label, decoded: therapeutic diphenylcyclopropenone sensitization with weekly scalp DPC. At each patch-test visit, blood was drawn before the patch test was applied. Eligible patients were aged 18 to 70, diagnosed with alopecia, deemed suitable for DPC therapy, and excluded if pregnant. Total RNA was extracted from unfractionated whole blood that had been collected in Tempus Blood RNA tubes. The CDR3 contains 12 residues, cysteine and phenylalanine counted. Left in the record is the CDR3 DNA by itself, 36 bases read in frame from the first base. The germline V gene encodes CDR1 SQVTM and CDR2 ANQGSEA. Clipping removes 1 base from V and 8 bases from J, with 2 as the unmatched junction base count. Receptors were amplified or captured by RACE. TCRdb lists the instrument as NextSeq 500. Library preparation attached unique molecular identifiers to individual cDNA molecules for quantitative, reproducible TCR counting. Each blood RNA sample was used to sequence both TCR alpha and TCR beta chains. In the authors' own workflow: A median of roughly 100,000 TCRs per sample was observed, with a range of about 20,000 to 690,600. The Decombinator software suite was used to annotate the V, J and CDR3 of the TCR reads. To make PS versus PT1 abundance plots, every sample was subsampled to the same number of TCRs (28,000). Expanded TCRs were defined as absent before sensitization and observed at least eight times at the 2-week time point. TCRdb took the public reads, trimmed them with fastp at Q25, ran MiXCR for clone calling and kept in-frame beta chains. Rows merge per CDR3 protein into single entries with the most common DNA and genes. The authors' filters were not applied to this entry. The sample records about 94,000 distinct CDR3 sequences, about a tenth of which are singletons. The ten largest make up approximately 2% of the sample.

The research as a whole found: Significantly more large CDR3 similarity clusters were formed by expanded TCRs than by pre-sensitization or healthy control sets, consistent with antigen-driven responses. Patch test score was positively correlated with the number of PT1 expanded TCRs, with significance at thresholds 8, 16 and 32 but not at 4. Repeated subsampling changed both the strength of the expansion versus patch-test correlation and the threshold at which the correlation became significant. All patients had alopecia, a presumed autoimmune disease, so their immune response might differ from that of healthy individuals. The number of TCRs above 1 in 1000 frequency did not change with DPC sensitization; there was no evidence of global repertoire structure alterations.

This clonotype appeared many times. There is no known antigen for this receptor. Per-base qualities were not stored, and no clone one base away is much larger. The chain is assembled from TRBV29-1 and TRBJ2-1; 7 central nucleotides agree with TRBD2. The source was whole blood, collected in connection with sensitization to the hapten diphenylcyclopropenone (DPC). The receptor was derived from a woman aged 35 to 49 with alopecia areata. Some clones in this sample may be carry-over from other donors' samples. The CDR3 protein: CSVEGTSDEQFF. Here is the DNA: TGCAGCGTTGAAGGGACTAGTGATGAGCAGTTCTTC.